This TCR beta chain came from a study of T cells in Graves' hyperthyroidism and ophthalmopathy. The TCR beta CDR3 regions underwent amplification using RNA transcripts as the source. The HTBI primer set served for first-round RT-PCR of the TCR CDR3. Each CDR3 protein is one row after TCRdb ran MiXCR on the multiplex PCR reads. This sample has around 300,000 distinct CDR3 sequences, with more than 11% found just once. CDR1 is SGHAT, CDR2 FQDESV, per germline (reference sequence). The CDR3 totals 16 residues. The trim removed 1 base at V and 5 bases at J, leaving 3 bases unmatched. This clonotype was counted ten times or more.

The gene calls are TRBV11-1 and TRBJ2-1; TRBD2 matches at 12 bases. Sequencing used blood. This receptor was taken from a woman younger than 45 with Graves' hyperthyroidism. CDR3 region: CASSLVGTSGHNEQFF. The CDR3 DNA is TGTGCCAGCAGCTTAGTGGGGACTAGCGGGCACAATGAGCAGTTCTTC.